These 30 T cell receptor beta chains originate from one sample sequenced in a study of beta chain features in type 1 diabetes. Expressed TCRB transcripts were sequenced because the isolated RNA had all been reverse transcribed beforehand. Measured with immunoSEQ multiplex PCR; TCRdb has only the in-frame clones, and not every one. Of roughly 230,000 clones in the sample, more than 9% are singletons; the top ten hold less than 0.035%. Sequences were obtained from naive CD4+ T cells from blood. All receptors come from a woman between 18 and 29 years old in good health.

This clone occurred a few times. This chain uses TRBV7-9 with TRBJ2-5, with a tentative D call TRBD2 (6 bases). Germline CDR1 and CDR2: SEHNR and FQNEAQ (reference sequence). This CDR3 comprises 15 residues. The ends were cut back, 1 base at V and 5 bases at J, with 14 bases in the middle. Here the CDR3 reads CASSLVASRGETQYF. The CDR3 DNA follows: TGTGCCAGCAGCTTAGTTGCATCGCGGGGTGAGACCCAGTACTTC.

This clone was seen a handful of times. The chain is built from TRBV30 and TRBJ2-5, with D unresolved. V was cut by 1 base and J by 2 bases, with 11 bases left in between. Germline CDR1 GTSNPN, CDR2 SVGIG (reference sequence). This CDR3 spans 14 amino acids. The CDR3 loop reads CAWSGGWRQETQYF. The CDR3 DNA follows: TGTGCCTGGAGTGGAGGTTGGCGGCAAGAGACCCAGTACTTC. The complete variable domain, with remaining parts taken from reference TRBV30 and TRBJ2-5, reads SQTIHQWPATLVQPVGSPLSLECTVEGTSNPNLYWYRQAAGRGLQLLFYSVGIGQISSEVPQNLSASRPQDRQFILSSKKLLLSDSGFYLCAWSGGWRQETQYFGPGTRLLVL.

This sequence joins TRBV29-1 and TRBJ1-5, with unresolved D. V lost 1 base and J lost 2, with 12 bases in between. Per germline, CDR1 SQVTM and CDR2 ANQGSEA. This CDR3 contains 15 residues. CDR3 sequence reads: CSVEGNPGGNQPQHF. DNA of the CDR3: TGCAGCGTTGAAGGCAACCCGGGTGGCAATCAGCCCCAGCATTTT.

This clone was seen a few times. The J gene is TRBJ1-3, the V gene TRBV5-6; 7 nucleotides match TRBD1. The J segment lost 0 bases and the V segment lost 2 bases, leaving 2 bases of the junction unmatched. Germline V CDR1 and CDR2: SGHDT, YYEEEE. The CDR3 is 15 residues long. For the CDR3, the DNA is TGTGCCAGCAGCTTAGGGGGCAGCTCTGGAAACACCATATATTTT. Translated, it gives CASSLGGSSGNTIYF.

This clone was observed many times. The chain has TRBV7-9 and TRBJ2-1; 7 bases are shared with TRBD1. The CDR3 runs 14 residues. Germline V gene sequence: CDR1 SEHNR, CDR2 FQNEAQ (reference sequence). V trimming: 5 bases; J trimming: 5 bases; junction bases outside the gene matches: 6. The CDR3 DNA sequence: TGTGCCAGCAGCCTTCGTGGACAGGACAATGAGCAGTTCTTC. This codes for CASSLRGQDNEQFF.

This sequence joins TRBV6-5 and TRBJ1-2; TRBD1 is a possible D gene (5 bases). The CDR3 has 13 amino acids. The V end lost 6 bases, the J end lost 6 bases, and 14 bases lay between the germline ends. Germline assignment: CDR1 MNHEY and CDR2 SVGAGI. The CDR3 DNA follows: TGTGCCAGCAGCAACGGGGGGTTCCATGGCTACACCTTC. It encodes CASSNGGFHGYTF.

V usage is TRBV19 and J usage is TRBJ2-1, with 8 bases lining up with TRBD1. Germline V gene sequence: CDR1 LNHDA, CDR2 SQIVND (reference sequence). The CDR3 length is 15 residues. V lost 7 bases, J lost 5 bases, and 10 bases stayed unmatched. Here the CDR3 DNA reads TGTGCCAGTATGGCTGGACAGGGTTTGAACAATGAGCAGTTCTTC. Protein product: CASMAGQGLNNEQFF. The full variable domain, in which reference TRBV19 and TRBJ2-1 provide the parts outside the CDR3, is DGGITQSPKYLFRKEGQNVTLSCEQNLNHDAMYWYRQDPGQGLRLIYYSQIVNDFQKGDIAEGYSVSREKKESFPLTVTSAQKNPTAFYLCASMAGQGLNNEQFFGPGTRLTVL.

Points on this clone: One junction end disagrees with the germline gene, perhaps due to a read error. The J gene is TRBJ2-5, the V gene TRBV7-9, with 13 bases aligning to TRBD2. The germline CDR1 and CDR2 sequences are SEHNR and FQNEAQ (reference sequence). The CDR3 consists of 12 residues. The CDR3 spells CASSLGGTSGNF. The DNA for the CDR3 is TGTGCCAGCAGCTTAGGCGGGACTAGCGGGAACTTC.

In its sample, this clone was seen a few times. This chain connects TRBV5-4 to TRBJ1-4; D remains unclear. V shed 0 bases and J shed 0 bases, with 9 bases lying between them. The CDR3 length is 16 residues. Germline CDR1 SGHNT, CDR2 YYREEE (reference sequence). The CDR3 bases are TGTGCCAGCAGCTTGGGGCCTTCCACAACTAATGAAAAACTGTTTTTT. Its translation is CASSLGPSTTNEKLFF. Together with reference TRBV5-4 and TRBJ1-4, the CDR3 gives the full variable domain: ETGVTQSPTHLIKTRGQQVTLRCSSQSGHNTVSWYQQALGQGPQFIFQYYREEENGRGNFPPRFSGLQFPNYSSELNVNALELDDSALYLCASSLGPSTTNEKLFFGSGTQLSVL.

This chain uses TRBV11-1 with TRBJ2-1, with unresolved D. The CDR3 consists of 13 residues. Looked up from germline, CDR1 is SGHAT and CDR2 is FQDESV (reference sequence). Trimming took 3 bases from V and 4 from J, leaving 7 bases between them. This CDR3 is CASSLRGYNEQFF. As DNA, the CDR3 is TGTGCCAGCAGCTTGCGAGGATACAATGAGCAGTTCTTC.

Many counts were recorded for this clone. The chain joins TRBV7-9 to TRBJ2-3; the match to TRBD1 covers 7 bases. The CDR3 has 13 amino acids. Germline loops: CDR1 SEHNR, CDR2 FQNEAQ (reference sequence). The junction had 3 bases not matched to a gene; V was cut back by 3 bases and J by 6 bases. CDR3 sequence (DNA): TGTGCCAGCAGCTTCCCCAGGGGGGATACGCAGTATTTT. This codes for CASSFPRGDTQYF. Filled out from reference TRBV7-9 and TRBJ2-3, the complete variable domain reads DTGVSQNPRHKITKRGQNVTFRCDPISEHNRLYWYRQTLGQGPEFLTYFQNEAQLEKSRLLSDRFSAERPKGSFSTLEIQRTEQGDSAMYLCASSFPRGDTQYFGPGTRLTVL.

The chain recombines TRBV5-1 with TRBJ1-1, with D unclear. Germline V CDR1 and CDR2: SGHRS, YFSETQ. V was shortened by 4 bases and J by 7 bases, with 17 bases between the two germline ends. The CDR3 has 14 residues. As DNA, the CDR3 is TGCGCCAGCAGCCCCACCTCGGGTTTTGGTGAAGCTTTCTTT. Protein: CASSPTSGFGEAFF.

This clone was detected only a few times. The CDR3 sequence: CASSPQGANQPQHF. CDR3 nucleotides: TGCGCCAGCAGCCCGCAGGGGGCCAATCAGCCCCAGCATTTT. The V call is TRBV5-1, the J call TRBJ1-5, with TRBD1 matching 8 bases. The CDR3 covers 14 residues. The J segment lost 3 bases and the V segment lost 4 bases, leaving 3 bases of the junction unmatched. Germline V CDR1 and CDR2: SGHRS, YFSETQ.

This clone was seen a few times. The chain has TRBV6-4 and TRBJ2-1, with 11 bases identical to TRBD2. The germline V gene encodes CDR1 MRHNA and CDR2 SNTAGT. The CDR3 extends over 15 amino acids. The J segment lost 6 bases and the V segment lost 4 bases, leaving 5 bases of the junction unmatched. This CDR3 is CASSVSGGALNEQFF. In DNA form, the CDR3 reads TGTGCCAGCAGTGTTAGCGGGGGGGCTCTCAATGAGCAGTTCTTC.

This clone was detected only a few times. The chain joins TRBV6-5 to TRBJ1-1; 7 bases align to TRBD1. Germline-derived CDR1 and CDR2 are MNHEY and SVGAGI. The V and J ends lost 6 bases and 1 base, in that order; junction bases with no gene match: 2. The CDR3 contains 13 residues. Written as DNA, the CDR3 is TGTGCCAGCAGCTGGGACAGGAACACTGAAGCTTTCTTT. Translating gives CASSWDRNTEAFF.

Only a few counts were recorded for this clone. The rearrangement links TRBV19 to TRBJ1-1; D remains unclear. Germline loops: CDR1 LNHDA, CDR2 SQIVND (reference sequence). V was shortened by 2 bases and J by 3 bases, with 7 bases between the two germline ends. CDR3 length equals 13 residues. This chain's CDR3 is CASSIFTDTEAFF. In DNA form, the CDR3 reads TGTGCCAGTAGTATATTCACGGACACTGAAGCTTTCTTT.

This clone was observed a handful of times. The V and J genes are TRBV6-6 and TRBJ2-1; TRBD2 might be the D (6 bases). CDR3 length: 15 amino acids. V lost 6 bases and J lost 3, with 15 bases in between. The germline V gene encodes CDR1 MNHNY and CDR2 SVGAGI (reference sequence). Here the CDR3 DNA reads TGTGCCAGCAGCAATGAGCGGGTTGACTACAATGAGCAGTTCTTC. This gives the protein CASSNERVDYNEQFF.

The gene calls are TRBV9 and TRBJ2-1, with 7 nucleotides matching TRBD2. The CDR3 extends over 16 amino acids. Germline V gene lookup returns CDR1 SGDLS and CDR2 YYNGEE. The V gene end was trimmed by 0 bases and the J gene end by 6 bases; junction bases not matched to a gene: 9. The CDR3: CASSVAFMRELNEQFF. As DNA, the CDR3 is TGTGCCAGCAGCGTAGCTTTTATGCGGGAGCTCAATGAGCAGTTCTTC.

The genes are TRBV6-6 and TRBJ2-2; perhaps TRBD2 as D (5 bases). Germline CDR1 reads MNHNY; CDR2 reads SVGAGI (reference sequence). The CDR3 runs 14 residues. Trimming left V 2 bases short and J 7 bases short, with 11 bases between. The DNA for the CDR3 is TGTGCCAGCAGTTACCGGTCGGGAAGCGGGGAGCTGTTTTTT. Translating it yields CASSYRSGSGELFF.

This clone was counted between two and nine times. V is TRBV4-1 and J is TRBJ1-6, with D tentatively TRBD1 (5 bases). V was clipped by 2 bases and J by 10 bases, with 18 bases between them. In germline, CDR1 is MGHRA, CDR2 YSYEKL. This CDR3 spans 16 amino acids. Here the CDR3 reads CASSQTQRAGRSPLHF. The CDR3 DNA reads as TGCGCCAGCAGCCAAACCCAGCGGGCAGGGAGGTCACCCCTCCACTTT.

The chain uses TRBV30 and TRBJ1-2, with unresolved D. This CDR3 contains 13 residues. Germline CDR1 GTSNPN, CDR2 SVGIG (reference sequence). Trimming left V 1 base short and J 4 bases short, with 10 bases between. For the CDR3, the DNA is TGTGCCTGGAGTGGGGCAGGAATCTATGGCTACACCTTC. Amino acid sequence: CAWSGAGIYGYTF.

This clone appeared a few times. The CDR3 reads CASSLRVGGSFEQYF. The CDR3 nucleotides are TGTGCCAGCAGCCTGAGGGTGGGGGGATCGTTCGAGCAGTACTTC. V gene TRBV6-1 combines with J gene TRBJ2-7; a possible D gene is TRBD2 (6 bases). This CDR3 has 15 residues. Trimming left V 6 bases short and J 6 bases short, with 21 bases between. The germline gives CDR1 MNHNS, CDR2 SASEGT.

The chain employs TRBV5-1 and TRBJ2-1, with TRBD2 identical over 10 bases. The CDR3 length is 15 residues. Germline CDR1 and CDR2: SGHRS and YFSETQ. After removal of 5 bases from V and 5 bases from J, the junction contained 7 bases not matched to a gene. CDR3: CASSSGSGGNNEQFF. In nucleotides, the CDR3 is TGCGCCAGCAGTTCGGGTAGCGGGGGGAACAATGAGCAGTTCTTC.

V gene TRBV19 combines with J gene TRBJ1-1; TRBD1 matches at 7 bases. With V trimmed by 5 bases and J by 0 bases, 12 bases remained unmatched. This CDR3 has 17 residues. CDR1 and CDR2 from the germline V gene are LNHDA and SQIVND (reference sequence). The CDR3 nucleotides are TGTGCCAGTAGTTCCCGCCGGGACAGAGCCTTGAACACTGAAGCTTTCTTT. Translating it yields CASSSRRDRALNTEAFF.

This clone was seen more than once but under ten times. Other DNA sequences in this sample translate to the same CDR3. V is TRBV7-9 and J is TRBJ2-1; 7 nucleotides line up with TRBD1. CDR3 length: 15 amino acids. CDR1 is SEHNR and CDR2 is FQNEAQ in the germline V gene (reference sequence). V gave up 1 base and J gave up 1 base; unmatched junction bases: 1. CDR3 sequence (DNA): TGTGCCAGCAGCTTAGACAGGGGATCCTACAATGAGCAGTTCTTC. Translating it yields CASSLDRGSYNEQFF. Combining the CDR3 with reference TRBV7-9 and TRBJ2-1 gives the whole variable domain DTGVSQNPRHKITKRGQNVTFRCDPISEHNRLYWYRQTLGQGPEFLTYFQNEAQLEKSRLLSDRFSAERPKGSFSTLEIQRTEQGDSAMYLCASSLDRGSYNEQFFGPGTRLTVL.

There are a few counts of this clone. The rearrangement joins TRBV5-4 to TRBJ2-7, with 13 nucleotides matching TRBD2. Germline CDR1 and CDR2: SGHNT and YYREEE (reference sequence). The V gene end was trimmed by 8 bases and the J gene end by 5 bases; junction bases not matched to a gene: 7. The CDR3 contains 14 residues. CDR3 sequence: CASRAGLAGDEQYF. The CDR3 DNA reads as TGTGCCAGTCGGGCAGGACTAGCGGGAGACGAGCAGTACTTC.

This clone was seen a handful of times. Other DNA variants within this sample encode the same CDR3. The chain is built from TRBV7-3 and TRBJ1-1; D is possibly TRBD1 (5 bases). This CDR3 contains 13 residues. V shed 5 bases and J shed 1 base, with 8 bases lying between them. Germline CDR1 is SGHTA and CDR2 is FQGTGA. CDR3 DNA sequence: TGTGCCAGCAGCCAAGACAGGAACACTGAAGCTTTCTTT. It yields the protein CASSQDRNTEAFF.

The chain is built from TRBV11-2 and TRBJ2-7; D may be TRBD2 (5 bases). The ends were cut back, 6 bases at V and 0 bases at J, with 15 bases in the middle. The CDR3 sequence is 15 residues long. Germline-derived CDR1 and CDR2 are SGHAT and FQNNGV. CDR3 sequence reads: CASSLATGNSYEQYF. In DNA form, the CDR3 reads TGTGCCAGCAGTCTTGCCACGGGGAACTCCTACGAGCAGTACTTC.

This clone was observed a few times. The rearrangement joins TRBV6-1 to TRBJ1-1, with 7 bases aligning to TRBD1. Germline V gives CDR1 MNHNS, CDR2 SASEGT. The V and J ends lost 7 bases and 5 bases, in that order; junction bases with no gene match: 7. The CDR3 consists of 13 residues. The CDR3 DNA reads as TGTGCCAGCAATACCAGGGGGAGAACTGAAGCTTTCTTT. It specifies CASNTRGRTEAFF.

A few counts support this clone. The chain is built from TRBV5-1 and TRBJ2-3, with 7 bases aligning to TRBD1. The germline V gene encodes CDR1 SGHRS and CDR2 YFSETQ. CDR3 length: 14 residues. With 4 bases clipped from V and 0 bases from J, the junction kept 2 bases outside the gene matches. DNA of the CDR3: TGCGCCAGCAGCGTGGGACAGAGCACAGATACGCAGTATTTT. This gives the protein CASSVGQSTDTQYF.